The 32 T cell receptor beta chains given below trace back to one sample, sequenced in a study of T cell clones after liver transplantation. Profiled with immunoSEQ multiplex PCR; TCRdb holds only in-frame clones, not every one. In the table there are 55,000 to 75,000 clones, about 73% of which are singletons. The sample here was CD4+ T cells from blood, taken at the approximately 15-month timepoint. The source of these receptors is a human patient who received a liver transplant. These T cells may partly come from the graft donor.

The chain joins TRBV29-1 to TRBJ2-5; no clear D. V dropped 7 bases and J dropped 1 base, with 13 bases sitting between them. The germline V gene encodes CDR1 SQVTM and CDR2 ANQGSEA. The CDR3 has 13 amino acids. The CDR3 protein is CSAGPHLQETQYF. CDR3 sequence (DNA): TGCAGCGCCGGCCCCCATCTCCAAGAGACCCAGTACTTC.

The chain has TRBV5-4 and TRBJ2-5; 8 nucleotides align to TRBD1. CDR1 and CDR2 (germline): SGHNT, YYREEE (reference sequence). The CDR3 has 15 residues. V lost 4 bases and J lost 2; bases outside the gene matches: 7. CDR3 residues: CASSTRRDRQETQYF. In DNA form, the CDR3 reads TGTGCCAGCAGCACACGACGGGACAGGCAAGAGACCCAGTACTTC.

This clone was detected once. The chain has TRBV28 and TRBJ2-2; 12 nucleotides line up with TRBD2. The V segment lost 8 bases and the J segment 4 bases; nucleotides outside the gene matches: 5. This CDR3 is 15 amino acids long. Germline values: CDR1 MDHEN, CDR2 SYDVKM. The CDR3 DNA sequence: TGTGCCAGCGGAGAGACTAGCGGGGGCACCGGGGAGCTGTTTTTT. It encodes CASGETSGGTGELFF.

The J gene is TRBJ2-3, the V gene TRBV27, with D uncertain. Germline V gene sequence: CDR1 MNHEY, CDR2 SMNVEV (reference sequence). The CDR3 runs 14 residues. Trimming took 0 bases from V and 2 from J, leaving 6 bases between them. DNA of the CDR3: TGTGCCAGCAGTTTATCCCCGGCCACAGATACGCAGTATTTT. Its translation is CASSLSPATDTQYF.

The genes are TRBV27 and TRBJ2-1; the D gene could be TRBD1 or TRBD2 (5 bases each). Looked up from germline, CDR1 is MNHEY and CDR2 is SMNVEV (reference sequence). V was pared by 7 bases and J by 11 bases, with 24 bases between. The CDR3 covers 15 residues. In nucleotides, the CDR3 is TGTGCCAGCATCCCTAGCCCCCCCTCCCAGGGAAAGCAGTTCTTC. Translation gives CASIPSPPSQGKQFF.

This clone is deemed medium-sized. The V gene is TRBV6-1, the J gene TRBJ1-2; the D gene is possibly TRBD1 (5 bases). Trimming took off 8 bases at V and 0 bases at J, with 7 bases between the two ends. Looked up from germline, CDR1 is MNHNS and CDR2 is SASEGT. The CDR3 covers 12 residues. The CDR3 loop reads CASGQTNYGYTF. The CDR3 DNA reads TGTGCCAGCGGACAAACTAACTATGGCTACACCTTC.

This CDR3 reads CASGKGQVYGYTF. CDR3 nucleotides: TGTGCCAGTGGTAAAGGACAGGTCTATGGCTACACCTTC. The chain links TRBV19 to TRBJ1-2, with 7 bases identical to TRBD1. The CDR3 contains 13 residues. V gave up 8 bases and J gave up 4 bases; unmatched junction bases: 7. CDR1 and CDR2 (germline): LNHDA, SQIVND (reference sequence). Variable domain in full (rest from reference TRBV19 and TRBJ1-2): DGGITQSPKYLFRKEGQNVTLSCEQNLNHDAMYWYRQDPGQGLRLIYYSQIVNDFQKGDIAEGYSVSREKKESFPLTVTSAQKNPTAFYLCASGKGQVYGYTFGSGTRLTVV.

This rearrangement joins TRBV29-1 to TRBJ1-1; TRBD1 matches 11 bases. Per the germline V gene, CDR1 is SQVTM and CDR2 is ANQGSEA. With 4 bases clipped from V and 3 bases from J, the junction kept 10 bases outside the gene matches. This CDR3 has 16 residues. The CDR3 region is CSVGNRDRGFDTEAFF. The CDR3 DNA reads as TGCAGCGTTGGGAACCGGGACAGGGGGTTTGACACTGAAGCTTTCTTT.

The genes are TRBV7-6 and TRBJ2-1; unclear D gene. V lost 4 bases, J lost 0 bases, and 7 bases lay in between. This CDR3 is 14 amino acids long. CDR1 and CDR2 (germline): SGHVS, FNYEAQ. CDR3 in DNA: TGTGCCAGCAGCTCTCAGAGCTCCTACAATGAGCAGTTCTTC. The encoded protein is CASSSQSSYNEQFF.

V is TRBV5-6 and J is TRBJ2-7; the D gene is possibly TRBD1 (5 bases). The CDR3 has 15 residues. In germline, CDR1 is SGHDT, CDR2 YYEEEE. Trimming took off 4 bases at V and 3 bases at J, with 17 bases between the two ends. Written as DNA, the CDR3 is TGTGCCAGCAGCGGATTCGACAGACCCCTCTACGAGCAGTACTTC. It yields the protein CASSGFDRPLYEQYF.

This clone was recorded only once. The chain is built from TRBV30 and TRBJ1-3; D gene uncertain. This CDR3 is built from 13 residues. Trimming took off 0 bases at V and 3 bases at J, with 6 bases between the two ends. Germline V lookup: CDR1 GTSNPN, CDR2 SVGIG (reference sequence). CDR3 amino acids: CAWSVPFGNTIYF. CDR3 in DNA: TGTGCCTGGAGTGTCCCCTTTGGAAACACCATATATTTT.

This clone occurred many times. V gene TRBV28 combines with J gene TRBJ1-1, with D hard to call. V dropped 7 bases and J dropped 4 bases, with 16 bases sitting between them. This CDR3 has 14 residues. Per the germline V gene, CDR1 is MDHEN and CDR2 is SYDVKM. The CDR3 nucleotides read TGTGCCAGCAACCAAAGGTCGTTCAGCACTGAAGCTTTCTTT. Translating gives CASNQRSFSTEAFF.

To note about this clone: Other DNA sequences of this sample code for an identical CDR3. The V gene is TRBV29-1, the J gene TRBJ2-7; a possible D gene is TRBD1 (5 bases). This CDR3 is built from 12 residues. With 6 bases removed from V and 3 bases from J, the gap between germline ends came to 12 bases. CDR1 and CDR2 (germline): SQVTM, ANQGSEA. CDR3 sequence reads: CSVQVGFYEQYF. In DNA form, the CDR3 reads TGCAGCGTACAGGTGGGATTCTACGAGCAGTACTTC.

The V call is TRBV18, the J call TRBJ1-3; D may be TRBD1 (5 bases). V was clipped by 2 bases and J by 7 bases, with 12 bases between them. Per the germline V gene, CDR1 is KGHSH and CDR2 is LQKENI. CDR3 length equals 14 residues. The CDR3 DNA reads TGTGCCAGCTCACCAGGGGGATTACGGAACACCATATATTTT. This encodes CASSPGGLRNTIYF.

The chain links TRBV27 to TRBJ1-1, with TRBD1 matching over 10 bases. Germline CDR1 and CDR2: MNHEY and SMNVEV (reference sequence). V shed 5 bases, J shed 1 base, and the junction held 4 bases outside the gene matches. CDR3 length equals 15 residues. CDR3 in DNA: TGTGCCAGCAGTCCGGGACAGGGGAGGAACACTGAAGCTTTCTTT. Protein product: CASSPGQGRNTEAFF.

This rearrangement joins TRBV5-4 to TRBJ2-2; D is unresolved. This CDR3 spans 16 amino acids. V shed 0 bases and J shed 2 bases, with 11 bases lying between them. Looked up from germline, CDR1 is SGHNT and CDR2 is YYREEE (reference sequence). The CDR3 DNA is TGTGCCAGCAGCTTGGGCAGCGACATCAACACCGGGGAGCTGTTTTTT. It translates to CASSLGSDINTGELFF.

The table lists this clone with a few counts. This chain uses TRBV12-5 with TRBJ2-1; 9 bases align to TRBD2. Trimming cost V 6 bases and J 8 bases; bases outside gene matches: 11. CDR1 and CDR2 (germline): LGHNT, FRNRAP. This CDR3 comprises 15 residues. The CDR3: CASGNSGSHLDEQFF. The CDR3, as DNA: TGTGCTAGTGGAAATAGCGGGAGTCATCTGGATGAGCAGTTCTTC. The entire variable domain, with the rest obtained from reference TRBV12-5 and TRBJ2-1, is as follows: DARVTQTPRHKVTEMGQEVTMRCQPILGHNTVFWYRQTMMQGLELLAYFRNRAPLDDSGMPKDRFSAEMPDATLATLKIQPSEPRDSAVYFCASGNSGSHLDEQFFGPGTRLTVL.

Here the CDR3 reads CASSLNNYEQYV. CDR3 nucleotide sequence: TGTGCCAGCAGCTTGAACAACTACGAGCAGTACGTC. The V and J genes are TRBV5-4 and TRBJ2-7; D unclear. The CDR3 extends over 12 amino acids. The V and J ends lost 1 base and 3 bases respectively, with 5 bases between them. Germline CDR1 is SGHNT and CDR2 is YYREEE (reference sequence).

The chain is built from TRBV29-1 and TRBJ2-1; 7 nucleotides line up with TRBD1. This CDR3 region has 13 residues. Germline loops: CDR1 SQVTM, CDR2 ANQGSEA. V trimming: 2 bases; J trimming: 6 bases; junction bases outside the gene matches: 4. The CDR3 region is CSVERRQGNEQFF. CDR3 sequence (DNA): TGCAGCGTTGAACGGCGACAGGGCAATGAGCAGTTCTTC.

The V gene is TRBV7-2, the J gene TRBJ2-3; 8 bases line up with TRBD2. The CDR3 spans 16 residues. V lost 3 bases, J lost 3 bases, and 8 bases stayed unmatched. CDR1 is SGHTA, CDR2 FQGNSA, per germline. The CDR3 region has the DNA TGTGCCAGCAGCTTGGGGGCGGGAGGAAGAACAGATACGCAGTATTTT. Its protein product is CASSLGAGGRTDTQYF.

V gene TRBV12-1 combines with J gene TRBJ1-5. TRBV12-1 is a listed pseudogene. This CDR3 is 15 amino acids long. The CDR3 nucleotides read TGTGCCAGCAGCTTGGCCAGGGATGGAGGGCAGCCCCAGCATTTT. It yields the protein CASSLARDGGQPQHF.

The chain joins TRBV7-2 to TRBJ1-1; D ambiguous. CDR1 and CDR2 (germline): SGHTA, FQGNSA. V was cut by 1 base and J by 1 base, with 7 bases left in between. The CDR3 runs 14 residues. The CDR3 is CASSLEAANTEAFF. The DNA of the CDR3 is TGTGCCAGCAGCTTAGAAGCAGCGAACACTGAAGCTTTCTTT. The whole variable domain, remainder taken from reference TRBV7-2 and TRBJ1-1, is GAGVSQSPSNKVTEKGKDVELRCDPISGHTALYWYRQSLGQGLEFLIYFQGNSAPDKSGLPSDRFSAERTGGSVSTLTIQRTQQEDSAVYLCASSLEAANTEAFFGQGTRLTVV.

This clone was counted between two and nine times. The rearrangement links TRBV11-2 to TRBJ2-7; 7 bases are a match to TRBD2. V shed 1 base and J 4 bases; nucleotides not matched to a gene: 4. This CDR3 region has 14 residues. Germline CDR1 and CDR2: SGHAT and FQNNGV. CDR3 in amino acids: CASSLAGGLYEQYF. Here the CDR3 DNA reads TGTGCCAGCAGCTTAGCGGGGGGTCTATACGAGCAGTACTTC.

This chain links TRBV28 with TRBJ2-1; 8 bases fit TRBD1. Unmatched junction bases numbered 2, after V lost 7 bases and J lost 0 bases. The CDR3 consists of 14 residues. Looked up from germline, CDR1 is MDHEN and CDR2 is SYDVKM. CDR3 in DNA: TGTGCCAGCACTACAGGGGGCTCCTACAATGAGCAGTTCTTC. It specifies CASTTGGSYNEQFF.

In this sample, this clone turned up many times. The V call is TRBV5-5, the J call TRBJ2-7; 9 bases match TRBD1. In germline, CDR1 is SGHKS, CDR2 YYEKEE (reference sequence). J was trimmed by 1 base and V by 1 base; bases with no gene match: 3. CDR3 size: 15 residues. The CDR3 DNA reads TGTGCCAGCAGCTTGCTGGACAGGGGATCCTACGAGCAGTACTTC. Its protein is CASSLLDRGSYEQYF.

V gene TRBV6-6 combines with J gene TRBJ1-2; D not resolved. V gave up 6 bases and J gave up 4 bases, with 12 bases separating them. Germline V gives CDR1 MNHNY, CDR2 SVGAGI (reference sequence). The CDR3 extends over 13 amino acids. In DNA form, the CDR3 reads TGTGCCAGCAGCTTGGACGGAACCTATGGCTACACCTTC. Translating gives CASSLDGTYGYTF.

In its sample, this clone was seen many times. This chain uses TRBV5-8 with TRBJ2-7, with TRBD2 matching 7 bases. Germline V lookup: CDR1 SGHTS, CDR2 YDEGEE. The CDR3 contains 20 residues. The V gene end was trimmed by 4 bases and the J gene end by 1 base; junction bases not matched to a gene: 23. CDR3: CASSRPRLSGGLVLSYEQYV. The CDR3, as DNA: TGTGCCAGCAGCCGACCAAGGTTATCGGGGGGTTTGGTTTTGTCCTACGAGCAGTACGTC.

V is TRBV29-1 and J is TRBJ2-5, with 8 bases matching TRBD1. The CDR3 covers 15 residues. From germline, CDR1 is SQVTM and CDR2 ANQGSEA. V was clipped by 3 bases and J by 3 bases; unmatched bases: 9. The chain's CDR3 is CSVDPGTGLKETQYF. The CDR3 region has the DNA TGCAGCGTTGATCCGGGGACAGGCTTAAAAGAGACCCAGTACTTC.

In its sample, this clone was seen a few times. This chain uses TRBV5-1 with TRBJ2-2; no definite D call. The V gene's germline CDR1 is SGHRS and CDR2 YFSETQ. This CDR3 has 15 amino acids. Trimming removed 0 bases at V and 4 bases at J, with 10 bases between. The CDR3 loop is CASSLDPRGTGELFF. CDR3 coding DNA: TGCGCCAGCAGCTTGGACCCGAGAGGCACCGGGGAGCTGTTTTTT. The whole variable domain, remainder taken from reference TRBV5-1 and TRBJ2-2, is KAGVTQTPRYLIKTRGQQVTLSCSPISGHRSVSWYQQTPGQGLQFLFEYFSETQRNKGNFPGRFSGRQFSNSRSEMNVSTLELGDSALYLCASSLDPRGTGELFFGEGSRLTVL.

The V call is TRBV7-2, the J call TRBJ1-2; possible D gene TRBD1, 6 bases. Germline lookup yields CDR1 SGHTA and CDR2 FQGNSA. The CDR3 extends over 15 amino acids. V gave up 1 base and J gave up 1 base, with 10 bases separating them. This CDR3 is CASSLGGQFNYGYTF. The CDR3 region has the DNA TGTGCCAGCAGCTTAGGAGGACAGTTTAACTATGGCTACACCTTC.

The CDR3 DNA is TGTGCCAGCAGCCTACCTCCGTGGACTAGCGGGGGCTATGAGCAGTTCTTC. Amino acid sequence: CASSLPPWTSGGYEQFF. This sequence joins TRBV28 and TRBJ2-1; TRBD2 agrees at 13 bases. The V gene end was trimmed by 6 bases and the J gene end by 8 bases; junction bases not matched to a gene: 13. CDR1 is MDHEN, CDR2 SYDVKM, per germline. The length of the CDR3 is 17 residues. Combining the CDR3 with reference TRBV28 and TRBJ2-1 gives the whole variable domain DVKVTQSSRYLVKRTGEKVFLECVQDMDHENMFWYRQDPGLGLRLIYFSYDVKMKEKGDIPEGYSVSREKKERFSLILESASTNQTSMYLCASSLPPWTSGGYEQFFGPGTRLTVL.

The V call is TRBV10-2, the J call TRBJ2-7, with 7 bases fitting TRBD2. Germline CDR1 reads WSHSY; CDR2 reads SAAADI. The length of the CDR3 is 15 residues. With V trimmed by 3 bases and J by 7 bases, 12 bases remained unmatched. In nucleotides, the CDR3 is TGCGCCAGCAGTGATTTTCTGAGGGAGGGGCCAGAGCAGTACTTC. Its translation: CASSDFLREGPEQYF.